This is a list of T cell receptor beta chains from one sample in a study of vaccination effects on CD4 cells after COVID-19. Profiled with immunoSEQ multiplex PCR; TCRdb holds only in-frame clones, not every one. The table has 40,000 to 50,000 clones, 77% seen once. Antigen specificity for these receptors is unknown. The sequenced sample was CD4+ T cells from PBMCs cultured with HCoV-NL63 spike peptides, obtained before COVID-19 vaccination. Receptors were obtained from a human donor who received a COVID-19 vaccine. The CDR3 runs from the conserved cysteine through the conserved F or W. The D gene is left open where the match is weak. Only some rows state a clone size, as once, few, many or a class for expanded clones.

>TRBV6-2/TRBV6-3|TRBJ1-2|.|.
TGTGCCAGCAGTTACGAGGGTCGTCTAGACTATGGCTACACCTTC
CASSYEGRLDYGYTF
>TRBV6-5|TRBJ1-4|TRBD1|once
TGTGCCAGCAGTACCACGACAGGGAATGAAAAACTGTTTTTT
CASSTTTGNEKLFF
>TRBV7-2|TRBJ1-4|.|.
TGTGCCAGCAGCTCACAGACAGGCGCGCATGAAAAACTGTTTTTT
CASSSQTGAHEKLFF
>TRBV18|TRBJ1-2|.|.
TGTGCCAGCTCAGAAAACAGGGATGGCTACACCTTC
CASSENRDGYTF
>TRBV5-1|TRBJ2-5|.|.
TGCGCCAGCAGCTTTACCCTACAGGGTGAGACCCAGTACTTC
CASSFTLQGETQYF
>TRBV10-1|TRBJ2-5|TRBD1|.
TGCGCCAGCAGTGAGAGATTGACAGGGGGGACCCAGTACTTC
CASSERLTGGTQYF
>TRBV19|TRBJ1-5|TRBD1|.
TGTGCCAGTAGTCTCCAGGGGGCAGGAAATCAGCCCCAGCATTTT
CASSLQGAGNQPQHF
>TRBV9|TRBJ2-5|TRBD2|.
TGTGCCAGCAGCGTAGGATCCGGGGCGGGGGGGTTACAAGAGACCCAGTACTTC
CASSVGSGAGGLQETQYF
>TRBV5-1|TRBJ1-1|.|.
TGCGCCAGCAGCTTGGGGGATTTAGGGACTGAAGCTTTCTTT
CASSLGDLGTEAFF
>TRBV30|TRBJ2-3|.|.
TGTGCCTGGGGTCCGGGACAAGATACGCAGTATTTT
CAWGPGQDTQYF
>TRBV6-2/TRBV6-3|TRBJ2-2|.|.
TGTGCCAGCAGTTACGCCAAGACAGGATGGGCCGGGGAGCTGTTTTTT
CASSYAKTGWAGELFF
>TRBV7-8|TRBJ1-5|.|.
TGTGCCAGCAGCTTAGCTTTGACGACTATGACAGAGCCTTATAGCAATCAGCCCCAGCATTTT
CASSLALTTMTEPYSNQPQHF
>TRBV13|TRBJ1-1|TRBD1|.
TGTGCCAGCAGCTTCTGGGACAGGGGCTATCTGGACACTGAAGCTTTCTTT
CASSFWDRGYLDTEAFF
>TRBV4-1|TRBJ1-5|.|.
TGCGCCAGCAGCCAAAACAGGGTCAATCAGCCCCAGCATTTT
CASSQNRVNQPQHF
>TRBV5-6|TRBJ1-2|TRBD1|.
TGTGCCAGCAGCCTCTCTCAGGGGGTCCCCTATGGCTACACCTTC
CASSLSQGVPYGYTF
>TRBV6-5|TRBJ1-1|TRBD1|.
TGTGCCAGCAGGACAGGGGCTTTAAACACTGAAGCTTTCTTT
CASRTGALNTEAFF
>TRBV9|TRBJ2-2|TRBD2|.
TGTGCCAGCAGCCCAAGCGGGGCCGGCACCGGGGAGCTGTTTTTT
CASSPSGAGTGELFF
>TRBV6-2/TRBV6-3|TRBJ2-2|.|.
TGTGCCAGCAGTTATGGGGGCTCAACCGGGGAGCTGTTTTTT
CASSYGGSTGELFF
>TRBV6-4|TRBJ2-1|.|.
TGTGCCAGCAGTGTCGGGGCGCGGAATGAGCAGTTCTTC
CASSVGARNEQFF
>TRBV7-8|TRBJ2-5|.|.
TGTGCCAGCAGCAACAGGGTCGCAGGGGTGGAGGAGACCCAGTACTTC
CASSNRVAGVEETQYF
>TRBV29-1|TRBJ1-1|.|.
TGCAGCGTCAAAAGCTACGAAGGGACGGCAAACACTGAAGCTTTCTTT
CSVKSYEGTANTEAFF
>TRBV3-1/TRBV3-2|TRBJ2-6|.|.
TGTGCCAGCAGCCAACGACTCTTCTCTGGGGCCAACGTCCTGACTTTC
CASSQRLFSGANVLTF
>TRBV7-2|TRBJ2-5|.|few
TGTGCCAGCAGCTTAGCTAGCGCCCAAGAGACCCAGTACTTC
CASSLASAQETQYF
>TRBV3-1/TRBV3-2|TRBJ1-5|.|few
TGTGCCAGCAGCCCTTCGGGCTTTCAGCCCCAGCATTTT
CASSPSGFQPQHF
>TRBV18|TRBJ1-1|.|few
TGTGCCAGCTCACCATTGAAGACTGTTGAAGCTTTCTTT
CASSPLKTVEAFF
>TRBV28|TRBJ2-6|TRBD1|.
TGTGCCAGCAGTACCGGGACAGGCCGCTCTGGGGCCAACGTCCTGACTTTC
CASSTGTGRSGANVLTF
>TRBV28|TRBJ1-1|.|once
TGTGCCAGCAGTTTATCGGGGGGAAGAAGTGAAGCTTTCTTT
CASSLSGGRSEAFF
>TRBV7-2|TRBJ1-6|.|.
TGTGCCAGCAGCTTAGAGGGCAGGGGAAATTCACCCCTCCACTTT
CASSLEGRGNSPLHF
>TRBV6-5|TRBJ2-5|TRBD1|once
TGTGCCAGCAGAAAACAGGGGAAAGAGACCCAGTACTTC
CASRKQGKETQYF
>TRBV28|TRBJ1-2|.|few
TGTGCCAGCAGTAGAACCGGGACGACTGCTAACTATGGCTACACCTTC
CASSRTGTTANYGYTF
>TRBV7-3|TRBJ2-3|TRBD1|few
TGTGCCAGCAGCCGAGACAGGGAAGGAGATACGCAGTATTTT
CASSRDREGDTQYF
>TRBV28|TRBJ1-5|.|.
TGTGCCAGCAGTGGAAATCGGGGGACTCAGCCCCAGCATTTT
CASSGNRGTQPQHF
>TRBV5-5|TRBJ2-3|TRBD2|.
TGTGCCAGCAGCCCGGTAGCGGGGGGGCCAACAGATACGCAGTATTTT
CASSPVAGGPTDTQYF
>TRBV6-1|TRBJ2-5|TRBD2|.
TGTGCCAGCAGTGTCAGGGGTGGGCTAGCGGGGGGACGAGAGACCCAGTACTTC
CASSVRGGLAGGRETQYF
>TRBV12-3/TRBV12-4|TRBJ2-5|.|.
TGTGCCAGCAGTTTTGGGGTGAAGACCCAGTACTTC
CASSFGVKTQYF
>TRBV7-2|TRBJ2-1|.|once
TGTGCCAGCAGCATACCCAACTCCCGCTACAATGAGCAGTTCTTC
CASSIPNSRYNEQFF
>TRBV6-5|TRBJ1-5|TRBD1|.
TGTGCCAGCAGCCACGGACAGGTTCAGCCCCAGCATTTT
CASSHGQVQPQHF
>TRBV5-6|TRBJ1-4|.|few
TGTGCCAGCAGCTTGAGGTCCGCCCAAGGCGAAAAACTGTTTTTT
CASSLRSAQGEKLFF
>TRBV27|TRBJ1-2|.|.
TGTGCCAGCAGTATAAGGACGGGTGCTTATGGCTACACCTTC
CASSIRTGAYGYTF
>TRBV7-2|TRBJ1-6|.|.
TGTGCCAGCAGCTTAGTAGGCAGGGAGAATTCACCCCTCCACTTT
CASSLVGRENSPLHF
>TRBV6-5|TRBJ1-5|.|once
TGTGCCAGCAGTCTACAGGGTAATCAGCCCCAGCATTTT
CASSLQGNQPQHF